This TCR beta chain comes out of a study of CD8 T cells in ankylosing spondylitis. Study-level results: Earlier reports found some motif variants in synovial fluid and blood in reactive arthritis.

With molecular barcodes, quantitative 5'-RACE was used to make the TCR beta libraries. MiXCR, applied by TCRdb to the 5' RACE reads, yields one record per CDR3 protein. The data show 200,000 to 300,000 distinct CDR3 sequences, with 8.6% seen just once and under 7.5% held by the top ten. This clonotype has a count of ten or more. Its antigen is unidentified. With V trimmed by 6 bases and J by 3 bases, 6 bases remained unmatched. This CDR3 has 15 amino acids. This chain uses TRBV12-3 or TRBV12-4 with TRBJ2-2; 8 bases map to TRBD2. This clonotype originated in a male donor with ankylosing spondylitis or in good health (not recorded which). The source material was blood, either unsorted or a sorted T cell fraction (not recorded which). The CDR3 DNA sequence: TGTGCCAGCAGCCTCGGACTAGCCTACACCGGGGAGCTGTTTTTT. The encoded protein is CASSLGLAYTGELFF.